The rows below give T cell receptor beta chains drawn from one sample of a study of blood T cell repertoires in COVID-19. Measured with immunoSEQ multiplex PCR; TCRdb has only the in-frame clones, and not every one. The data hold hundreds of thousands of clones, with 84% observed a single time. Sequencing used PBMCs or T cells enriched from blood (not recorded which). The receptors stem from a young man with acute COVID-19. Each CDR3 is given with its conserved first and last residue. A D gene is named only where the DNA matches it firmly. Size tells how often a clone was seen (once, few, many) or the class of an expanded clone, and some rows leave it out.

V gene,J gene,clone size,D gene,CDR3 protein,CDR3 DNA
TRBV25-1,TRBJ2-5,once,.,CASSPTADTQYF,TGTGCCAGCAGTCCAACCGCGGATACCCAGTACTTC
TRBV10-3,TRBJ2-3,.,TRBD2,CAISEQTSAGTDTQYF,TGTGCCATCAGTGAGCAGACTAGCGCTGGCACAGATACGCAGTATTTT
TRBV6-5,TRBJ2-1,.,TRBD2,CASSYGLAADNEQFF,TGTGCCAGCAGTTACGGACTAGCGGCTGACAATGAGCAGTTCTTC
TRBV5-1,TRBJ2-1,.,TRBD2,CASSLGYSASGYNEQFF,TGTGCCAGCAGCTTGGGTTATTCGGCTAGCGGATACAATGAGCAGTTCTTC
TRBV27,TRBJ2-3,.,.,CASSSPGWDTDTQYF,TGTGCCAGCAGTTCACCGGGATGGGACACAGATACGCAGTATTTT
TRBV11-2,TRBJ1-1,.,TRBD1,CASSLVGGQGWTEAFF,TGTGCCAGCAGCTTAGTAGGGGGACAGGGGTGGACTGAAGCTTTCTTT
TRBV6-1,TRBJ1-5,.,.,CASSEQGGRNQPQHF,TGTGCCAGCAGTGAACAGGGTGGGCGCAATCAGCCCCAGCATTTT
TRBV7-2,TRBJ1-5,.,TRBD1,CASSLEGAWNQPQHF,TGTGCCAGCAGCTTAGAGGGGGCCTGGAATCAGCCCCAGCATTTT
TRBV9,TRBJ1-2,few,TRBD1,CASSGYRDRDYGYTF,TGTGCCAGCAGCGGTTACCGGGACAGAGACTATGGCTACACCTTC
TRBV19,TRBJ2-1,.,TRBD2,CASSIRGGSYNEQFF,TGTGCCAGTAGTATTCGCGGGGGCTCCTACAATGAGCAGTTCTTC
TRBV2,TRBJ2-3,.,.,CASSWTASTDTQYF,TGTGCCAGCAGTTGGACAGCTAGCACAGATACGCAGTATTTT
TRBV5-4,TRBJ2-1,.,TRBD2,CASSEGTSGGANEFF,TGTGCCAGCAGCGAAGGGACTAGCGGGGGGGCTAATGAGTTCTTC
TRBV6-4,TRBJ2-3,few,.,CASSDSANSGDTDTQYF,TGTGCCAGCAGTGACTCGGCGAATAGCGGTGACACAGATACGCAGTATTTT
TRBV5-1,TRBJ1-6,.,.,CASTGGSYNSPLHF,TGCGCCAGCACCGGGGGCTCCTATAATTCACCCCTCCACTTT
TRBV19,TRBJ2-2,.,TRBD1,CASRTTGATGELFF,TGTGCCAGTAGGACGACAGGGGCGACCGGGGAGCTGTTTTTT
TRBV30,TRBJ1-6,.,.,CAWSSGRNSPLHF,TGTGCCTGGAGTTCAGGGAGGAATTCACCCCTCCACTTT
TRBV12-3/TRBV12-4,TRBJ2-2,.,.,CASSPGETGELFF,TGTGCCAGCAGCCCCGGGGAGACCGGGGAGCTGTTTTTT
TRBV5-1,TRBJ1-5,once,.,CASSQDSPNQPQHF,TGTGCCAGCAGCCAAGACAGTCCCAATCAGCCCCAGCATTTT
TRBV5-6,TRBJ1-2,.,.,CASSLWQAANYGYTF,TGTGCCAGCAGCTTGTGGCAGGCTGCTAACTATGGCTACACCTTC
TRBV28,TRBJ2-1,.,.,CASSLFGEGRKNEQFF,TGTGCCAGCAGTTTATTCGGGGAAGGTAGGAAGAATGAGCAGTTCTTC
TRBV23-1,TRBJ2-2,.,.,CASSTPRRAGAGTGELFF,TGCGCCAGCAGTACCCCTCGACGGGCAGGGGCGGGCACCGGGGAGCTGTTTTTT
TRBV28,TRBJ1-5,.,TRBD1,CASSSDRGEQPQHF,TGTGCCAGCAGTTCGGACAGGGGGGAACAGCCCCAGCATTTT
TRBV9,TRBJ1-2,.,.,CASSVDLGDGYTF,TGTGCCAGCAGCGTAGACTTAGGAGATGGCTACACCTTC
TRBV28,TRBJ2-3,once,.,CASNNRVLTDTQYF,TGTGCCAGCAATAACAGGGTCTTAACAGATACGCAGTATTTT
TRBV7-3,TRBJ2-1,.,.,CASSLIGGYNEQFF,TGTGCCAGCAGCTTAATAGGAGGGTACAATGAGCAGTTCTTC
TRBV6-2/TRBV6-3,TRBJ2-2,.,.,CASSVGGGAGELFF,TGTGCCAGCAGTGTCGGAGGGGGCGCCGGGGAGCTGTTTTTT
TRBV19,TRBJ2-3,.,TRBD2,CASSRQRGGTDTQYF,TGTGCCAGTAGTCGGCAGCGGGGGGGGACAGATACGCAGTATTTT
TRBV28,TRBJ2-1,.,TRBD2,CASLTGGGRDEQFF,TGTGCCAGCCTTACGGGGGGGGGCAGAGATGAGCAGTTCTTC
TRBV6-5,TRBJ1-1,.,TRBD1,CASSERQGTEAFF,TGTGCCAGCAGCGAGCGACAGGGGACCGAAGCTTTCTTT
TRBV6-6,TRBJ1-2,.,TRBD1,CASSYSGTGAAGYTF,TGTGCCAGCAGTTACTCCGGGACAGGGGCAGCTGGCTACACCTTC
TRBV11-2,TRBJ2-5,.,.,CASSPRRVVETQYF,TGTGCCAGCAGCCCGAGACGGGTGGTGGAGACCCAGTACTTC
TRBV5-1,TRBJ2-1,.,TRBD1,CASSSTGRNEQFF,TGCGCCAGCAGCTCGACAGGGCGCAATGAGCAGTTCTTC
TRBV24-1,TRBJ1-5,.,.,CATRLKDKDNQPQHF,TGTGCCACCAGATTGAAGGACAAGGACAATCAGCCCCAGCATTTT
TRBV30,TRBJ2-1,.,.,CAWSVPWQGPNEQFF,TGTGCCTGGAGTGTACCATGGCAGGGCCCAAATGAGCAGTTCTTC
TRBV11-3,TRBJ2-1,.,TRBD2,CASSRTGGLAGQNNEQFF,TGTGCCAGCAGCCGCACCGGGGGACTAGCGGGCCAGAACAATGAGCAGTTCTTC
TRBV6-1,TRBJ1-6,.,.,CASSEYTALHF,TGTGCCAGCAGTGAGTATACGGCCCTCCACTTT
TRBV18,TRBJ2-1,.,.,CASSPYWGRNNEQFF,TGTGCCAGCTCACCTTACTGGGGCCGAAACAATGAGCAGTTCTTC
TRBV5-5,TRBJ2-1,.,TRBD1,CASSSQGAGNEQFF,TGTGCCAGCAGCTCGCAGGGGGCGGGCAATGAGCAGTTCTTC
TRBV6-1,TRBJ1-5,.,.,CASSEQVGQPQHF,TGTGCCAGCAGTGAACAGGTCGGTCAGCCCCAGCATTTT
TRBV15,TRBJ1-5,.,.,CATSSRAGEGNQPQHF,TGTGCCACCAGCAGTAGGGCAGGGGAAGGGAATCAGCCCCAGCATTTT
TRBV7-2,TRBJ1-1,once,TRBD1,CASSPTTGMNTEAFF,TGTGCCAGCAGCCCAACGACAGGGATGAACACTGAAGCTTTCTTT
TRBV3-1/TRBV3-2,TRBJ2-1,few,TRBD1,CASSTGGGRGHKNNEQFF,TGTGCCAGCAGCACAGGGGGTGGGCGGGGCCACAAGAACAATGAGCAGTTCTTC
TRBV5-4,TRBJ2-1,.,.,CASSSGARRGSLNEQFF,TGTGCCAGCAGCTCAGGGGCGAGGCGGGGGTCCTTAAATGAGCAGTTCTTC